This record covers a single T cell receptor (beta chain). Its target is unknown. As for treatment: AdE1-LMPpoly-expanded autologous EBV-specific T-cell therapy followed by anti-PD-1 nivolumab. Data came from immunoSEQ multiplex PCR; TCRdb stores just in-frame clones and leaves some out. The sample has 17,000 or so clones, 75% to 90% seen once; the top ten hold around 30%. These data originate in a study of EBV T-cell therapy then PD-1 blockade in nasopharyngeal carcinoma. Trimming left V 3 bases short and J 1 base short, with 19 bases between. This CDR3 comprises 18 residues. Germline-derived CDR1 and CDR2 are LGHDT and YNNKEL (reference sequence).

This sequence originates from a man aged 40-55 years with nasopharyngeal carcinoma. The sample here was CD8+ T cells from blood, taken at day 0 from a patient whose treatment included autologous EBV-specific T cells and nivolumab. V is TRBV3-1 (or the pseudogene TRBV3-2) and J is TRBJ1-5; D is unresolved. Here the CDR3 DNA reads TGTGCCAGCAGCCAGAGGGTCTCAAGGTCGAGAAGCAATCAGCCCCAGCATTTT. This encodes CASSQRVSRSRSNQPQHF.